The 29 T cell receptor beta chains below all came from one sample that was sequenced in a study of T cells in Graves' hyperthyroidism and ophthalmopathy. The source material, RNA transcripts, was used to amplify TCR beta CDR3 regions. An initial round of RT-PCR targeting the TCR CDR3 relied on the HTBI primer set. One entry per CDR3 protein results from TCRdb running MiXCR on the multiplex PCR reads. This table has under 400,000 distinct CDR3 sequences, roughly 15% appearing once. Sequencing was done on a sample of blood. The receptors originated from a man aged 30-40 years with Graves' hyperthyroidism.

This clonotype was observed at least ten times. This sequence joins TRBV3-1 and TRBJ2-7; 8 nucleotides line up with TRBD2. The CDR3 has 15 amino acids. Unmatched junction bases numbered 6, after V lost 3 bases and J lost 2 bases. From germline, CDR1 is LGHDT and CDR2 YNNKEL (reference sequence). CDR3 sequence (DNA): TGTGCCAGCAGCCAGTTTTCGGGGGGGGCCTACGAGCAGTACTTC. This translates into CASSQFSGGAYEQYF.

This clonotype was picked up many times. The CDR3 reads CASSRGERGGGGEQYF. In nucleotides, the CDR3 is TGTGCCAGCAGTCGTGGCGAAAGGGGGGGTGGGGGCGAGCAGTACTTC. The chain couples TRBV7-9 to TRBJ2-7; a possible D gene is TRBD2 (7 bases). The CDR3 is made up of 16 amino acids. V was clipped by 6 bases and J by 6 bases, with 24 bases between them. CDR1 and CDR2 (germline): SEHNR, FQNEAQ (reference sequence). The entire variable domain, with the rest obtained from reference TRBV7-9 and TRBJ2-7, is as follows: DTGVSQNPRHKITKRGQNVTFRCDPISEHNRLYWYRQTLGQGPEFLTYFQNEAQLEKSRLLSDRFSAERPKGSFSTLEIQRTEQGDSAMYLCASSRGERGGGGEQYFGPGTRLTVT.

This chain joins TRBV7-8 and TRBJ1-3, with D possibly TRBD1 on 6 matching bases. Germline assignment: CDR1 SGHVS and CDR2 FQNEAQ. The CDR3 runs to 15 residues. V lost 4 bases and J lost 0, with 10 bases in between. This CDR3 is CASSSDSVSGNTIYF. As DNA, the CDR3 is TGTGCCAGCAGCTCGGACAGCGTCTCTGGAAACACCATATATTTT.

V and J are TRBV24-1 and TRBJ2-2; TRBD1 is a possible D gene (5 bases). Germline V gives CDR1 KGHDR, CDR2 SFDVKD. This CDR3 region has 16 residues. V was pared by 1 base and J by 0 bases, with 8 bases between. The CDR3 region is CATSDFTRANTGELFF. The CDR3 DNA reads as TGTGCCACCAGTGATTTTACCAGGGCGAACACCGGGGAGCTGTTTTTT.

This clonotype was seen a handful of times. The V call is TRBV5-1, the J call TRBJ1-6, with D hard to call. This CDR3 has 13 residues. Germline CDR1 SGHRS, CDR2 YFSETQ. Deletions cut 4 bases from V and 8 bases from J, with 10 bases between. CDR3 sequence: CASSKEVDSPLHF. The CDR3 bases are TGCGCCAGCAGCAAGGAGGTGGATTCACCCCTCCACTTT.

This clonotype was picked up many times. The CDR3 DNA sequence: TGTGCCAGCAGCCATCCCTTTGCGGGGAAGAATGAGCAGTTCTTC. Translating it yields CASSHPFAGKNEQFF. This chain joins TRBV3-1 and TRBJ2-1, with a tentative D call TRBD2 (6 bases). Per germline, CDR1 LGHDT and CDR2 YNNKEL (reference sequence). The CDR3 sequence is 15 residues long. The ends were cut back, 3 bases at V and 7 bases at J, with 16 bases in the middle.

This clonotype was observed a handful of times. V gene TRBV7-2 combines with J gene TRBJ2-2; 11 nucleotides align to TRBD1. Germline loops: CDR1 SGHTA, CDR2 FQGNSA. The length of the CDR3 is 15 residues. J was trimmed by 5 bases and V by 4 bases; bases with no gene match: 3. CDR3 amino acids: CASSSRDRGTGELFF. As DNA, the CDR3 is TGTGCCAGCAGCTCCCGGGACAGGGGGACCGGGGAGCTGTTTTTT. The complete variable domain, with remaining parts taken from reference TRBV7-2 and TRBJ2-2, reads GAGVSQSPSNKVTEKGKDVELRCDPISGHTALYWYRQSLGQGLEFLIYFQGNSAPDKSGLPSDRFSAERTGGSVSTLTIQRTQQEDSAVYLCASSSRDRGTGELFFGEGSRLTVL.

On this clonotype: A single base separates this from a much larger clone, so it may be a read error. The V and J genes are TRBV27 and TRBJ2-3; D is unresolved. CDR1 and CDR2 (germline): MNHEY, SMNVEV (reference sequence). V shed 5 bases and J shed 0 bases, with 12 bases lying between them. CDR3 size: 15 residues. CDR3 coding DNA: TGTGCCAGCAGTCCGGTGGATTTCAGCACAGATACGCAGTATTTT. Translating it yields CASSPVDFSTDTQYF.

V usage is TRBV4-2 and J usage is TRBJ2-3; TRBD2 is a possible D gene (6 bases). V gave up 5 bases and J gave up 2 bases, with 11 bases separating them. Germline assignment: CDR1 LGHNA and CDR2 YNFKEQ. The CDR3 spans 14 residues. The CDR3 is CASSSSGDTDTQYF. CDR3 coding DNA: TGTGCCAGCAGCTCCTCGGGGGACACAGATACGCAGTATTTT.

The chain carries TRBV7-9 and TRBJ1-1, with no clear D. The V end lost 5 bases, the J end lost 3 bases, and 7 bases lay between the germline ends. Germline lookup yields CDR1 SEHNR and CDR2 FQNEAQ (reference sequence). This CDR3 contains 12 residues. For the CDR3, the DNA is TGTGCCAGCAGCGCTGATTACACTGAAGCTTTCTTT. This translates into CASSADYTEAFF. The whole variable domain, remainder taken from reference TRBV7-9 and TRBJ1-1, is DTGVSQNPRHKITKRGQNVTFRCDPISEHNRLYWYRQTLGQGPEFLTYFQNEAQLEKSRLLSDRFSAERPKGSFSTLEIQRTEQGDSAMYLCASSADYTEAFFGQGTRLTVV.

In its sample, this clonotype was seen many times. V is TRBV19 and J is TRBJ1-1, with 9 bases aligning to TRBD1. The V segment lost 6 bases and the J segment 1 base; nucleotides outside the gene matches: 6. This CDR3 has 15 amino acids. CDR1 is LNHDA and CDR2 is SQIVND in the germline V gene (reference sequence). The CDR3 DNA reads TGTGCCAGTAGGAAATGGACAGGGGAGAACACTGAAGCTTTCTTT. It is translated as CASRKWTGENTEAFF.

This clonotype was found a few times. The chain uses TRBV18 and TRBJ1-6; D ambiguous. The CDR3 has 15 amino acids. Germline assignment: CDR1 KGHSH and CDR2 LQKENI. Trimming took 3 bases from V and 8 from J, leaving 14 bases between them. The CDR3 region has the DNA TGTGCCAGCTCACCGGGCAGGACTATCCATTCACCCCTCCACTTT. This codes for CASSPGRTIHSPLHF.

The chain uses TRBV7-6 and TRBJ1-4; the D gene is possibly TRBD1 (5 bases). V was shortened by 3 bases and J by 8 bases, with 13 bases between the two germline ends. Germline-derived CDR1 and CDR2 are SGHVS and FNYEAQ. The CDR3 sequence is 14 residues long. In DNA, the CDR3 is TGTGCCAGCAGCTTTGGGGGGTTGTTCGAAAAACTGTTTTTT. As protein: CASSFGGLFEKLFF.

This clonotype has more than one count but fewer than ten. This chain links TRBV28 with TRBJ2-7; no clear D gene. The ends were cut back, 5 bases at V and 5 bases at J, with 10 bases in the middle. CDR3 size: 12 residues. CDR1 is MDHEN, CDR2 SYDVKM, per germline. CDR3 protein: CASSPLVHEQYF. The DNA of the CDR3 is TGTGCCAGCAGTCCGCTCGTGCACGAGCAGTACTTC. Based on the CDR3 plus reference TRBV28 and TRBJ2-7, the full variable domain is DVKVTQSSRYLVKRTGEKVFLECVQDMDHENMFWYRQDPGLGLRLIYFSYDVKMKEKGDIPEGYSVSREKKERFSLILESASTNQTSMYLCASSPLVHEQYFGPGTRLTVT.

With respect to this clonotype: The conserved closing phenylalanine or tryptophan is absent in this CDR3, likely reflecting a read error. The J gene is TRBJ1-1, the V gene TRBV12-3 or TRBV12-4, with a tentative D call TRBD1 (6 bases). V lost 5 bases and J 5 bases, leaving 12 bases between the germline ends. CDR3 length equals 13 residues. The CDR3, as DNA: TGTGCCAGCAGTCTAGGGGGGGTTACTGAAGCTTTCCTT. It encodes CASSLGGVTEAFL.

Many counts were recorded for this clonotype. CDR3 amino acids: CASSLRPMNTEAFF. The DNA of the CDR3 is TGCGCCAGCAGCTTGCGGCCAATGAACACTGAAGCTTTCTTT. The chain recombines TRBV5-1 with TRBJ1-1; the D is unclear. Germline V gene data show CDR1 as SGHRS and CDR2 as YFSETQ. This CDR3 spans 14 amino acids. Trimming removed 1 base at V and 0 bases at J, with 7 bases between. Combining the CDR3 with reference TRBV5-1 and TRBJ1-1 gives the whole variable domain KAGVTQTPRYLIKTRGQQVTLSCSPISGHRSVSWYQQTPGQGLQFLFEYFSETQRNKGNFPGRFSGRQFSNSRSEMNVSTLELGDSALYLCASSLRPMNTEAFFGQGTRLTVV.

The sample holds many counts of this clonotype. The CDR3 reads CSVEVAGTEAFF. The CDR3 DNA follows: TGCAGCGTTGAAGTGGCGGGGACTGAAGCTTTCTTT. This sequence joins TRBV29-1 and TRBJ1-1; D unresolved. CDR1 and CDR2 (germline): SQVTM, ANQGSEA. The V end was cut by 1 base, the J end by 5 bases, with 8 bases between. CDR3 length equals 12 residues.

Comments on this clonotype: Because the CDR3 is missing its conserved closing phenylalanine or tryptophan, this is likely a read error. V is TRBV6-1 and J is TRBJ2-5, with a tentative D call TRBD1 (6 bases). This CDR3 contains 12 residues. CDR1 and CDR2 from the germline V gene are MNHNS and SASEGT. The V gene lost 6 bases and the J gene lost 5 bases, with 10 bases spanning the gap. The CDR3 DNA follows: TGTGCCAGCAGACAGGGAAGGGAGACCCAGTACCTC. As protein: CASRQGRETQYL.

This clonotype was picked up many times. This chain joins TRBV27 and TRBJ2-5; D is perhaps TRBD1 (6 bases). The CDR3 consists of 13 residues. Trimming cost V 8 bases and J 4 bases, with 14 bases left between them. In germline, CDR1 is MNHEY, CDR2 SMNVEV (reference sequence). The CDR3 is CASYRAPTETQYF. CDR3 nucleotide sequence: TGTGCCAGCTACAGGGCCCCTACAGAGACCCAGTACTTC.

This clonotype was counted a few times. J is TRBJ2-3 and V is TRBV5-1; 9 nucleotides line up with TRBD2. CDR1 and CDR2 (germline): SGHRS, YFSETQ. The CDR3 length is 18 residues. Trimming took 4 bases from V and 5 from J; bases not matched to a gene: 17. CDR3 DNA: TGCGCCAGCAGCGCACGTCTCCGATATAGCGGGAGAGAAGATACGCAGTATTTT. Translating gives CASSARLRYSGREDTQYF.

This clonotype was counted a few times. A junction end diverges from the germline sequence, so it may reflect a read error. This sequence joins TRBV20-1 and TRBJ2-1; TRBD2 is a possible D gene (6 bases). Germline values: CDR1 DFQATT, CDR2 SNEGSKA (reference sequence). The CDR3 is 14 residues long. CDR3 DNA sequence: TGCAGTGCTCTTGTGGCGGGAAGGAACAATGAGCAGTCCTTC. This gives the protein CSALVAGRNNEQSF.

This clonotype showed up just a few times. V usage is TRBV12-3 or TRBV12-4 and J usage is TRBJ1-6, with D unresolved. V gave up 6 bases and J gave up 7 bases, with 13 bases separating them. The CDR3 has 14 residues. The CDR3 loop is CASSSRTKNSPLHF. In DNA, the CDR3 is TGTGCCAGCAGCTCCCGGACTAAAAATTCACCCCTCCACTTT.

This clonotype was counted between two and nine times. This rearrangement joins TRBV29-1 to TRBJ2-7; tentatively, D is TRBD2 (6 bases). The CDR3 has 12 residues. The V gene lost 4 bases and the J gene lost 6 bases, with 13 bases spanning the gap. The germline CDR1 and CDR2 sequences are SQVTM and ANQGSEA. The CDR3 protein is CSVGEVVGEQYF. CDR3 bases: TGCAGCGTTGGGGAGGTGGTTGGCGAGCAGTACTTC.

This clonotype was detected many times. For the CDR3, the DNA is TGTGCCATCAGCCCCAAGGGAGAGGGACGAGGTCAGCCCCAGCATTTT. Its protein product is CAISPKGEGRGQPQHF. The chain combines TRBV10-3 with TRBJ1-5, with a tentative D call TRBD1 (5 bases). This CDR3 has 16 residues. Per the germline V gene, CDR1 is ENHRY and CDR2 is SYGVKD. V was clipped by 6 bases and J by 6 bases, with 21 bases between them.

Ten or more counts support this clonotype. The chain employs TRBV30 and TRBJ1-1; D call uncertain. V was cut by 0 bases and J by 0 bases, with 5 bases left in between. CDR1 and CDR2 from the germline V gene are GTSNPN and SVGIG (reference sequence). The CDR3 runs 13 residues. The CDR3 is CAWSVEMNTEAFF. CDR3 coding DNA: TGTGCCTGGAGTGTTGAGATGAACACTGAAGCTTTCTTT.

The V and J genes are TRBV10-3 and TRBJ1-1; D unclear. V was cut by 2 bases and J by 1 base, with 2 bases left in between. The V gene's germline CDR1 is ENHRY and CDR2 SYGVKD. The CDR3 has 12 amino acids. The CDR3 region is CAISEANTEAFF. CDR3 in DNA: TGTGCCATCAGTGAGGCGAACACTGAAGCTTTCTTT.

Here the CDR3 reads CASRNTGGKSPLHF. CDR3 in DNA: TGTGCCAGCAGGAATACAGGGGGAAAATCACCCCTCCACTTT. This chain connects TRBV5-5 to TRBJ1-6; TRBD1 agrees at 8 bases. Trimming removed 5 bases from V and 10 bases from J; junction bases left unmatched: 8. This CDR3 contains 14 residues. Per germline, CDR1 SGHKS and CDR2 YYEKEE (reference sequence).

As to this clonotype: The junction departs from germline at one end; a sequencing error may be responsible. The chain couples TRBV7-9 to TRBJ2-5, with no clear D. This CDR3 region has 8 residues. Germline assignment: CDR1 SEHNR and CDR2 FQNEAQ (reference sequence). The CDR3 sequence is CASSPPNF. DNA of the CDR3: TGTGCCAGCAGCCCGCCGAACTTC.

This clonotype appeared a few times. The CDR3 DNA follows: TGCGCCAGCAGTGCTCGCGATCGACCCAAGGCGGACTCTGGGGCCAACGTCCTGACTTTC. Translation: CASSARDRPKADSGANVLTF. This sequence joins TRBV10-1 and TRBJ2-6, with no clear D. Per the germline V gene, CDR1 is WNHNN and CDR2 is SYGVQD (reference sequence). The CDR3 consists of 20 residues. V lost 4 bases and J lost 0, with 22 bases in between.